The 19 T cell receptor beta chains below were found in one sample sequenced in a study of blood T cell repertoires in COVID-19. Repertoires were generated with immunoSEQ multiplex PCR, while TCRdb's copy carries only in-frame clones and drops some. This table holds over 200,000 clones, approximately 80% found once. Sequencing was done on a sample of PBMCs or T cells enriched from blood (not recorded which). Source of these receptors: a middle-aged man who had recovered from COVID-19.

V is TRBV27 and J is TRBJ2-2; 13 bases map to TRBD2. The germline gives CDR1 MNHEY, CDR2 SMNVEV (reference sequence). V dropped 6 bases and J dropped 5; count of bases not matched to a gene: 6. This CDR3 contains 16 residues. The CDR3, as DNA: TGTGCCAGCAGCCGACAGACTAGCGGGAGGACCGGGGAGCTGTTTTTT. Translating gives CASSRQTSGRTGELFF.

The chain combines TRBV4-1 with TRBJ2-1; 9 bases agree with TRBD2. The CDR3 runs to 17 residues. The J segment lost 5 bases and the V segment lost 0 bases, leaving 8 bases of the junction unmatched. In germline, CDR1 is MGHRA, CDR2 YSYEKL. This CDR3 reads CASSQDKGRGGNNEQFF. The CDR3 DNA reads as TGCGCCAGCAGCCAAGATAAGGGGCGGGGGGGCAACAATGAGCAGTTCTTC.

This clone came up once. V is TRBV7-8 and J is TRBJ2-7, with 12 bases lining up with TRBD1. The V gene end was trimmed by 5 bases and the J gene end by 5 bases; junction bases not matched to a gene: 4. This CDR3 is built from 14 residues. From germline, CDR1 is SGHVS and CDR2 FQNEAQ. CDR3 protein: CASSRDRGLDEQYF. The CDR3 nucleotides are TGTGCCAGCAGCAGGGACAGGGGGCTAGACGAGCAGTACTTC.

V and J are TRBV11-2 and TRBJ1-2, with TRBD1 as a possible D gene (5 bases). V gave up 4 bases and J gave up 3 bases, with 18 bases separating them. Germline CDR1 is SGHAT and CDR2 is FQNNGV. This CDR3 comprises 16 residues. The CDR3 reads CASSSGATDLHYGYTF. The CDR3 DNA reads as TGTGCCAGCAGCTCTGGGGCAACCGATTTACACTATGGCTACACCTTC.

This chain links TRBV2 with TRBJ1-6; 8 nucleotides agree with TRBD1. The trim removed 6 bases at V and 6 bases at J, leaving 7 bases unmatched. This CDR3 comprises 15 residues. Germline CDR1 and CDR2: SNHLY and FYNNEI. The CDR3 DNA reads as TGTGCCAGCAGCTCCGGACAGGGCCGTAATTCACCCCTCCACTTT. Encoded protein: CASSSGQGRNSPLHF.

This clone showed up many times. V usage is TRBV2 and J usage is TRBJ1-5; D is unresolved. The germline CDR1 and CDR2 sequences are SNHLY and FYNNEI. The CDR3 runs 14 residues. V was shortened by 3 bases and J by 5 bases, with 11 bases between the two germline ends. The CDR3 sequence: CASSDRSEYQPQHF. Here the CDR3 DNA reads TGTGCCAGCAGTGATAGGTCGGAGTATCAGCCCCAGCATTTT.

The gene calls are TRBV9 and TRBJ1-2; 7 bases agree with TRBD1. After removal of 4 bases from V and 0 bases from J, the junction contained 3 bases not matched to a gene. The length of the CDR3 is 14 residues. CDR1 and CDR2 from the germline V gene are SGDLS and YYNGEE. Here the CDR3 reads CASSLTGANYGYTF. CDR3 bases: TGTGCCAGCAGCCTTACAGGGGCTAACTATGGCTACACCTTC. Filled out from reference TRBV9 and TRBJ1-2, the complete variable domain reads DSGVTQTPKHLITATGQRVTLRCSPRSGDLSVYWYQQSLDQGLQFLIQYYNGEERAKGNILERFSAQQFPDLHSELNLSSLELGDSALYFCASSLTGANYGYTFGSGTRLTVV.

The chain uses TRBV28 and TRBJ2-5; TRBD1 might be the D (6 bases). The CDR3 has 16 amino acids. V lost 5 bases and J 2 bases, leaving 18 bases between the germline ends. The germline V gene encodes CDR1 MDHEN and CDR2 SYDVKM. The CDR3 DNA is TGTGCCAGCAGTCCGTTGGACAGCGTCGCTCAAGAGACCCAGTACTTC. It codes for CASSPLDSVAQETQYF.

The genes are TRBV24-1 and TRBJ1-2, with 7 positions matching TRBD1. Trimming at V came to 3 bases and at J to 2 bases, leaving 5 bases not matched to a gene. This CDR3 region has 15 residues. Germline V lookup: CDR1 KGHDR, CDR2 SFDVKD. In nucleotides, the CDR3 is TGTGCCACCAGTGATGCGCGGGACAGAAACTATGGCTACACCTTC. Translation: CATSDARDRNYGYTF.

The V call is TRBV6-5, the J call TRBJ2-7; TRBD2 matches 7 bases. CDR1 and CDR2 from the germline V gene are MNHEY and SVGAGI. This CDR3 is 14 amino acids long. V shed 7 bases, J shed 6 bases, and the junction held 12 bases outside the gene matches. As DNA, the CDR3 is TGTGCCAGCAAGTACGGCGGGAGAGGTGCCGAGCAGTACTTC. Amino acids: CASKYGGRGAEQYF.

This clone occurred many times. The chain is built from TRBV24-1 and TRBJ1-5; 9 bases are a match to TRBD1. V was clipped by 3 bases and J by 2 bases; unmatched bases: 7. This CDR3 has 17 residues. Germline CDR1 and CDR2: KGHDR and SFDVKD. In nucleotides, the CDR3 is TGTGCCACCAGTGATACGGGACAGGGAGCGGGCAATCAGCCCCAGCATTTT. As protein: CATSDTGQGAGNQPQHF.

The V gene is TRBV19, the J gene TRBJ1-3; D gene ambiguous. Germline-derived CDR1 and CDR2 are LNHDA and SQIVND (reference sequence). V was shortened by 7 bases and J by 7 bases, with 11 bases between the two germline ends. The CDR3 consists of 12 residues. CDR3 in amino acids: CASNRVGNTIYF. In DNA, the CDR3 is TGTGCCAGTAATCGCGTCGGGAACACCATATATTTT.

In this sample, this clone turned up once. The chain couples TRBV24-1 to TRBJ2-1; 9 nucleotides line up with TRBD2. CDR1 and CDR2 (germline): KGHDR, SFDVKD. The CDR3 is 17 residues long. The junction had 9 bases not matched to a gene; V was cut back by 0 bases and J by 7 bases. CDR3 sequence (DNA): TGTGCCACCAGTGATTTGGGGGGGACTAGCTCGCGGAATGAGCAGTTCTTC. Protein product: CATSDLGGTSSRNEQFF.

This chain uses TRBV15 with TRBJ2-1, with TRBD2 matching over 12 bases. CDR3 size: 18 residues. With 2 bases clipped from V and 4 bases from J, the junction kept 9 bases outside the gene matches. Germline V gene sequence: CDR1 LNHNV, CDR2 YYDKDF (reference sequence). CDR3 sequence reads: CATSRSPPGLAGYNEQFF. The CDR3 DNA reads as TGTGCCACCAGCAGATCTCCCCCAGGACTAGCGGGATACAATGAGCAGTTCTTC.

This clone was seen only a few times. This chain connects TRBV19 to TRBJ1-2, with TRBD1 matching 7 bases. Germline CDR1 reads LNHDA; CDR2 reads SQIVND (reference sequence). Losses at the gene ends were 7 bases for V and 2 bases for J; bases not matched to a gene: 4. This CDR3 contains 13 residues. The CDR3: CASKDRANYGYTF. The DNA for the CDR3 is TGTGCCAGTAAAGACAGGGCCAACTATGGCTACACCTTC.

The CDR3 sequence: CASSVKVSGDTQYF. CDR3 nucleotides: TGTGCCAGCAGCGTAAAGGTTTCGGGAGATACGCAGTATTTT. The chain joins TRBV9 to TRBJ2-3; D is uncertain. The germline CDR1 and CDR2 sequences are SGDLS and YYNGEE. V gave up 1 base and J gave up 5 bases, with 11 bases separating them. The CDR3 is 14 amino acids.

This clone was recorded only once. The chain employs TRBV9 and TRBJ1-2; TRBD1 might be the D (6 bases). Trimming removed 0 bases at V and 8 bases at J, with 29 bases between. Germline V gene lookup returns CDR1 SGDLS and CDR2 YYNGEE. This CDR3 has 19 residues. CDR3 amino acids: CASSVVTLETGTTPGGYTF. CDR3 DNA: TGTGCCAGCAGCGTAGTCACTCTGGAGACCGGGACAACTCCGGGGGGCTACACCTTC. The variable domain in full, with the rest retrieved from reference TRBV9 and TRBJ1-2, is DSGVTQTPKHLITATGQRVTLRCSPRSGDLSVYWYQQSLDQGLQFLIQYYNGEERAKGNILERFSAQQFPDLHSELNLSSLELGDSALYFCASSVVTLETGTTPGGYTFGSGTRLTVV.

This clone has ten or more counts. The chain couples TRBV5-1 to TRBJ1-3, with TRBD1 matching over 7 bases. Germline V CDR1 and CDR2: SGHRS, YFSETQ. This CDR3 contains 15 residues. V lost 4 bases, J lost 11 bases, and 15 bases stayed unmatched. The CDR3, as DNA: TGCGCCAGCAGCCGCGACGACAGGGCGCAGGCCGCCATATATTTT. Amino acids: CASSRDDRAQAAIYF.

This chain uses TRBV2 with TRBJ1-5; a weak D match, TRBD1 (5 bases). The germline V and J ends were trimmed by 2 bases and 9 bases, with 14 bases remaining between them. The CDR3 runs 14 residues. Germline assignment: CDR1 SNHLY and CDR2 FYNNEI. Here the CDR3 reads CASSELNRQGPQHF. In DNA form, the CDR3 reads TGTGCCAGCAGTGAATTAAACAGGCAGGGGCCCCAGCATTTT.